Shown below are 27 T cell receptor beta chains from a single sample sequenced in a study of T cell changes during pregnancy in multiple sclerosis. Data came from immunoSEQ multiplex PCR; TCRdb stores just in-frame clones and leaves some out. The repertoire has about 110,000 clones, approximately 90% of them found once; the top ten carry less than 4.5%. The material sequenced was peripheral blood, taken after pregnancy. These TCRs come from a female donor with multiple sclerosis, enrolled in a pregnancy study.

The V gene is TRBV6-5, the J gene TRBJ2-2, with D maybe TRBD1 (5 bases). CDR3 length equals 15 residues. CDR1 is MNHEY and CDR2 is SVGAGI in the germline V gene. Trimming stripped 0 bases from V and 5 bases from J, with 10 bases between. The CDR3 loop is CASSYSIRGTGELFF. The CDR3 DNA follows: TGTGCCAGCAGTTACTCGATAAGGGGTACCGGGGAGCTGTTTTTT.

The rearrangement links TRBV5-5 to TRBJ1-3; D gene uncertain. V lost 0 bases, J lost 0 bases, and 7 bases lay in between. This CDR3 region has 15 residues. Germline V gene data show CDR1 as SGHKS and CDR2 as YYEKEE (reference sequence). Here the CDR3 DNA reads TGTGCCAGCAGCTTGGGGGCCGGCTCTGGAAACACCATATATTTT. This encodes CASSLGAGSGNTIYF.

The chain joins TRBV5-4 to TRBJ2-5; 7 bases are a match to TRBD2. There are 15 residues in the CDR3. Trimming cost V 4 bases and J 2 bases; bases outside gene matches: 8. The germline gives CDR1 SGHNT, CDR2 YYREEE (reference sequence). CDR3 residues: CASSPIAGSQETQYF. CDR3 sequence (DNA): TGTGCCAGCAGCCCTATAGCGGGTTCTCAAGAGACCCAGTACTTC.

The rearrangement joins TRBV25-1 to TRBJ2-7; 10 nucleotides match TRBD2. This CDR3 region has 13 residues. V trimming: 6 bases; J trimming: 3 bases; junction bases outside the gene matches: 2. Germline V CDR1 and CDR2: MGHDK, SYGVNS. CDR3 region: CASRASGGYEQYF. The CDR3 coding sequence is TGTGCCAGCAGGGCTAGCGGGGGCTACGAGCAGTACTTC.

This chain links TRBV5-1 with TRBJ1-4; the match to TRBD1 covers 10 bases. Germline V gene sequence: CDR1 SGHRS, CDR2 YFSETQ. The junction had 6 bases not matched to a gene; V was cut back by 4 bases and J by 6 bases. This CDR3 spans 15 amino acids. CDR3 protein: CASSLSGTGDEKLFF. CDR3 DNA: TGCGCCAGCAGCCTATCCGGGACAGGGGATGAAAAACTGTTTTTT.

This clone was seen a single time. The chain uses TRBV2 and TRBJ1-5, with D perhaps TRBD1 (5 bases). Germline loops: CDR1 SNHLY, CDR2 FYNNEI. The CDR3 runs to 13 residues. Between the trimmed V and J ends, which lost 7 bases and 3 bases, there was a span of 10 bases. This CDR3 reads CASTRQNNQPQHF. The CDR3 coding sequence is TGTGCCAGCACGAGACAGAACAATCAGCCCCAGCATTTT.

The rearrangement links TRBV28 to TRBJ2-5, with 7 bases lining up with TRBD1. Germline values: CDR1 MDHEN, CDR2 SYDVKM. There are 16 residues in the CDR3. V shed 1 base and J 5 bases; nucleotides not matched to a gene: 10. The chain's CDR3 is CASSLSPRDRDETQYF. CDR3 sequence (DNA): TGTGCCAGCAGTTTATCACCCAGAGACAGGGACGAGACCCAGTACTTC. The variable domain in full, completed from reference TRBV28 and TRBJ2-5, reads DVKVTQSSRYLVKRTGEKVFLECVQDMDHENMFWYRQDPGLGLRLIYFSYDVKMKEKGDIPEGYSVSREKKERFSLILESASTNQTSMYLCASSLSPRDRDETQYFGPGTRLLVL.

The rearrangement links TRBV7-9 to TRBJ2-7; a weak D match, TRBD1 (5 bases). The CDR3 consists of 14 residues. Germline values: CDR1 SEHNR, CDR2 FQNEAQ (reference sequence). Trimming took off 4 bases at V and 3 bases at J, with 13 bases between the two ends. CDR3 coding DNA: TGTGCCAGCAGCTACGACAGCGTAATCTACGAGCAGTACTTC. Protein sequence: CASSYDSVIYEQYF.

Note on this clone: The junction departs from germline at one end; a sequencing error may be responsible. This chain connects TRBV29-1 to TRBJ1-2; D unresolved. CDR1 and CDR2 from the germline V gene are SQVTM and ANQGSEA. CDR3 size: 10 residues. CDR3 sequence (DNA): TGCAGCGTTGAAGAGGGGAGCTGCTCCTTC. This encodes CSVEEGSCSF.

CDR3 in amino acids: CSVTQGTNTEAFF. CDR3 nucleotide sequence: TGCAGCGTAACTCAGGGTACGAACACTGAAGCTTTCTTT. V is TRBV29-1 and J is TRBJ1-1; D may be TRBD1 (5 bases). Trimming removed 6 bases from V and 1 base from J, with 12 bases in between. In germline, CDR1 is SQVTM, CDR2 ANQGSEA. The CDR3 loop spans 13 amino acids.

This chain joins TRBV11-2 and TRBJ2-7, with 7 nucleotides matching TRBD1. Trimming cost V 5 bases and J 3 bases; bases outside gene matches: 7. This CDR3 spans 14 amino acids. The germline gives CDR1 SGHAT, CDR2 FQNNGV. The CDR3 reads CASSPPGQYYEQYF. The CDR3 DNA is TGTGCCAGCAGCCCGCCGGGACAGTACTACGAGCAGTACTTC.

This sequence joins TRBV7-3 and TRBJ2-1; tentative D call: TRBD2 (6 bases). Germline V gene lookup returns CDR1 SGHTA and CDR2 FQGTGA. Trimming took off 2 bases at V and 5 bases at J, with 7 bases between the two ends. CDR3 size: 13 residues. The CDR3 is CASSLWGDNEQFF. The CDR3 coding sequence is TGTGCCAGCAGCTTATGGGGGGACAATGAGCAGTTCTTC.

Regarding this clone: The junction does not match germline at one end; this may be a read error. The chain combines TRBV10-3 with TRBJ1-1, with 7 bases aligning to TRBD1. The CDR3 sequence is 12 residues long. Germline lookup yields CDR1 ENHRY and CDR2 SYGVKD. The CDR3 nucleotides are TGTGCCATCAGTGAAATACCGGGACAGAACAATTTT. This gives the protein CAISEIPGQNNF.

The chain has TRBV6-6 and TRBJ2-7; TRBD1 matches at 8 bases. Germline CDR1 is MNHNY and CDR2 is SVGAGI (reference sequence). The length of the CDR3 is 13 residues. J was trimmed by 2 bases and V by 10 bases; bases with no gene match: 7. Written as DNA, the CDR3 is TGTGCCACCACCGGGACAGGAGCCTACGAGCAGTACTTC. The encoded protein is CATTGTGAYEQYF.

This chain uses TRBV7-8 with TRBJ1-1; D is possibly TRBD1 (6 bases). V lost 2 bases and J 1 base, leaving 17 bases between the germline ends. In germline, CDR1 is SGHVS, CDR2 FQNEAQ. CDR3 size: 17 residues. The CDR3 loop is CASSLTGGRQWNTEAFF. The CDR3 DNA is TGTGCCAGCAGCTTAACGGGGGGGCGGCAGTGGAACACTGAAGCTTTCTTT.

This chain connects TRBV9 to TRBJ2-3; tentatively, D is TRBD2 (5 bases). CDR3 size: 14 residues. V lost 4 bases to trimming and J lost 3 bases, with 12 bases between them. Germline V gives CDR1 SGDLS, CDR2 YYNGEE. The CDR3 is CASSLAGETDTQYF. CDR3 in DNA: TGTGCCAGCAGCCTAGCCGGGGAAACAGATACGCAGTATTTT.

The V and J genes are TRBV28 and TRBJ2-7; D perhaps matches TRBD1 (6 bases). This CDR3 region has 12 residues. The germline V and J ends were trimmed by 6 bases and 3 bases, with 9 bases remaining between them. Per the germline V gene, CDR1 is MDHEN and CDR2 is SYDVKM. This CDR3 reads CASRQGGYEQYF. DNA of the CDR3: TGTGCCAGCAGACAGGGTGGCTACGAGCAGTACTTC.

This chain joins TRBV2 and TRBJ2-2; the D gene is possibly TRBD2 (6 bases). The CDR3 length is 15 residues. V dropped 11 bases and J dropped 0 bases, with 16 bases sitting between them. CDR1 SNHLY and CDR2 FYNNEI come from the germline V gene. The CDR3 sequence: CACNCGDPNTGELFF. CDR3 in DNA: TGTGCCTGTAACTGCGGGGACCCGAACACCGGGGAGCTGTTTTTT.

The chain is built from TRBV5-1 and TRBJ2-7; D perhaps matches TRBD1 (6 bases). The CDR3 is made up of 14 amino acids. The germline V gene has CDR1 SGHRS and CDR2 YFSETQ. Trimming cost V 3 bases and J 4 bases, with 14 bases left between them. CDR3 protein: CASSYRPGAYEQYF. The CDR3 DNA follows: TGCGCCAGCAGCTATCGGCCAGGGGCTTACGAGCAGTACTTC.

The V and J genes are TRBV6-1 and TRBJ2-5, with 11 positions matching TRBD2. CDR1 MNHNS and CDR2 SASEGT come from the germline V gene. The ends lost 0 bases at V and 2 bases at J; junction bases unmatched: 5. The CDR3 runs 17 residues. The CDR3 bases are TGTGCCAGCAGTGAAGCCGGGACTAGCGGAGGACAAGAGACCCAGTACTTC. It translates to CASSEAGTSGGQETQYF.

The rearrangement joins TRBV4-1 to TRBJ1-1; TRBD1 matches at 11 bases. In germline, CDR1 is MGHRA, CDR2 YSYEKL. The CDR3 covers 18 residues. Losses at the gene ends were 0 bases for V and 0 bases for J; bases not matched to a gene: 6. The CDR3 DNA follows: TGCGCCAGCAGCCAAGATGTGGGACAGGGGGTGGTGAACACTGAAGCTTTCTTT. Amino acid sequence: CASSQDVGQGVVNTEAFF.

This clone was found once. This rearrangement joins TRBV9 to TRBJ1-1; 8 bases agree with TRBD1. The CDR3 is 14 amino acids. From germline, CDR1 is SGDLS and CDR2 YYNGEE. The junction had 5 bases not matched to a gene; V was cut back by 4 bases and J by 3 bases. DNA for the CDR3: TGTGCCAGCAGCTACAGGGGGACGGACACTGAAGCTTTCTTT. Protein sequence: CASSYRGTDTEAFF.

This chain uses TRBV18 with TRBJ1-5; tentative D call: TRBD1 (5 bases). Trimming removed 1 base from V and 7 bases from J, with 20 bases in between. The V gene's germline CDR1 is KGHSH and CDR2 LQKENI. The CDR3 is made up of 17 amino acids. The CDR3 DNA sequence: TGTGCCAGCTCACCACTAGGGGCAACAGCTTGGCGACAGCCCCAGCATTTT. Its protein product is CASSPLGATAWRQPQHF.

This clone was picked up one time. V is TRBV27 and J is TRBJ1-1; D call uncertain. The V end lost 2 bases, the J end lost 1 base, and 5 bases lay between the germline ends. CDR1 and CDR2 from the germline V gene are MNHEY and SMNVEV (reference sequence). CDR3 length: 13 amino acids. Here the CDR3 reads CASSLGRNTEAFF. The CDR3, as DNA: TGTGCCAGCAGTTTAGGGAGGAACACTGAAGCTTTCTTT.

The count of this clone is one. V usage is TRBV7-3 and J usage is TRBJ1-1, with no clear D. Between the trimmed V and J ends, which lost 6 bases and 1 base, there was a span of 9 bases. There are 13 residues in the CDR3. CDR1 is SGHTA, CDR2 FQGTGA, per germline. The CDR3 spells CASRPTANTEAFF. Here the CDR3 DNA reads TGTGCCAGCAGGCCCACAGCGAACACTGAAGCTTTCTTT.

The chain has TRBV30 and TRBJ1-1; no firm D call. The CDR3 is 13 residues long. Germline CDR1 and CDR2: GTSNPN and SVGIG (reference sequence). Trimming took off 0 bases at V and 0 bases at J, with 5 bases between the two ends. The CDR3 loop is CAWSVQMNTEAFF. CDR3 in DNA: TGTGCCTGGAGTGTTCAGATGAACACTGAAGCTTTCTTT.

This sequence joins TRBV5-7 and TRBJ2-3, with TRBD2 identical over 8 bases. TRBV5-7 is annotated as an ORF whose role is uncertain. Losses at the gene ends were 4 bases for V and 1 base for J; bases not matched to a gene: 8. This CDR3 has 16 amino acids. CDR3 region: CASSAWTSRRTDTQYF. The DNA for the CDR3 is TGTGCCAGCAGCGCGTGGACTAGCAGACGCACAGATACGCAGTATTTT.